These 20 T cell receptor beta chains were sequenced from one sample in a study of response to subunit inactivated influenza vaccine. TCRdb called the RT-PCR reads again in MiXCR, with one record for every CDR3 protein. The data show hundreds of thousands of distinct CDR3 sequences, about 12% seen once. The sample was PBMCs from blood, taken on the day of vaccination. Every receptor here comes from a man aged 50 or older who received an inactivated influenza vaccine.

The rearrangement joins TRBV4-3 to TRBJ2-1; a weak D match, TRBD2 (6 bases). The CDR3 runs 15 residues. Per the germline V gene, CDR1 is LGHNA and CDR2 is YSLEER. V lost 4 bases, J lost 6 bases, and 16 bases lay in between. CDR3 nucleotides: TGCGCCAGCAGCCCGGGCGGGACTGTCTCCAATGAGCAGTTCTTC. Translation: CASSPGGTVSNEQFF.

This clonotype occurred many times. The rearrangement joins TRBV5-1 to TRBJ2-7; 8 nucleotides line up with TRBD1. Trimming removed 5 bases from V and 0 bases from J; junction bases left unmatched: 4. The CDR3 runs to 14 residues. Germline V gene data show CDR1 as SGHRS and CDR2 as YFSETQ. The CDR3: CASRRQGSSYEQYF. The CDR3 nucleotides read TGCGCCAGCAGACGACAGGGGAGCTCCTACGAGCAGTACTTC.

The sample holds a few counts of this clonotype. The V call is TRBV7-9, the J call TRBJ2-7; a weak D match, TRBD1 (6 bases). V lost 8 bases, J lost 2 bases, and 13 bases lay in between. The CDR3 totals 13 residues. The germline gives CDR1 SEHNR, CDR2 FQNEAQ (reference sequence). The CDR3 spells CASSRDNTYEQYF. DNA of the CDR3: TGTGCCAGCTCCCGGGACAACACCTACGAGCAGTACTTC. The full variable domain, in which reference TRBV7-9 and TRBJ2-7 provide the parts outside the CDR3, is DTGVSQNPRHKITKRGQNVTFRCDPISEHNRLYWYRQTLGQGPEFLTYFQNEAQLEKSRLLSDRFSAERPKGSFSTLEIQRTEQGDSAMYLCASSRDNTYEQYFGPGTRLTVT.

The CDR3 bases are TGTGCCAGCAGTTTTTTCTGCAGCCAAGAGACCCAGTACTTC. Amino acid sequence: CASSFFCSQETQYF. V is TRBV12-3 or TRBV12-4 and J is TRBJ2-5; D is undetermined. Trimming took 3 bases from V and 1 from J, leaving 9 bases between them. There are 14 residues in the CDR3.

This chain uses TRBV12-3 or TRBV12-4 with TRBJ1-2; tentatively, D is TRBD1 (5 bases). This CDR3 has 15 amino acids. V dropped 7 bases and J dropped 6 bases, with 21 bases sitting between them. The chain's CDR3 is CASNTMALGTDGYTF. The DNA of the CDR3 is TGTGCCAGCAACACAATGGCCCTCGGGACGGATGGCTACACCTTC.

This clonotype was recorded at least ten times. The chain uses TRBV20-1 and TRBJ2-4; no clear D. The V end lost 0 bases, the J end lost 0 bases, and 21 bases lay between the germline ends. The CDR3 is 19 residues long. The germline V gene has CDR1 DFQATT and CDR2 SNEGSKA (reference sequence). The CDR3 nucleotides are TGCAGTGCTAGAGACCGGAGACCCAGCCTTGAAGGAGCCAAAAACATTCAGTACTTC. Its protein product is CSARDRRPSLEGAKNIQYF.

This clonotype was observed a few times. The chain carries TRBV18 and TRBJ2-1; TRBD2 matches 12 bases. V shed 5 bases and J 8 bases; nucleotides not matched to a gene: 7. Germline V gene data show CDR1 as KGHSH and CDR2 as LQKENI. The CDR3 covers 15 residues. The CDR3 DNA reads TGTGCCAGCTCATCCCTAGCGGGAGGGCCGGATGAGCAGTTCTTC. Encoded protein: CASSSLAGGPDEQFF.

CDR3 nucleotide sequence: TGTGCCACCAGTGACGAGCCCGGACAGGGCTACAATGAGCAGTTCTTC. Translated, it gives CATSDEPGQGYNEQFF. This chain joins TRBV24-1 and TRBJ2-1; 8 positions match TRBD1. The J segment lost 3 bases and the V segment lost 4 bases, leaving 7 bases of the junction unmatched. Looked up from germline, CDR1 is KGHDR and CDR2 is SFDVKD. This CDR3 region has 16 residues.

This clonotype was observed many times. The chain carries TRBV11-2 and TRBJ2-1; tentative D call: TRBD2 (6 bases). Per the germline V gene, CDR1 is SGHAT and CDR2 is FQNNGV. V was shortened by 5 bases and J by 7 bases, with 21 bases between the two germline ends. This CDR3 has 16 amino acids. The CDR3 loop is CASSSRLVPSLNEQFF. The CDR3 DNA reads TGTGCCAGCAGCAGCCGACTAGTCCCTTCCCTTAATGAGCAGTTCTTC.

This chain connects TRBV5-1 to TRBJ2-1; 9 bases are shared with TRBD2. CDR3 size: 16 residues. Germline V lookup: CDR1 SGHRS, CDR2 YFSETQ. V dropped 0 bases and J dropped 4; count of bases not matched to a gene: 5. Here the CDR3 DNA reads TGCGCCAGCAGCTTGGCCCTAGCGGGGCCTTACAATGAGCAGTTCTTC. This translates into CASSLALAGPYNEQFF.

In this sample, this clonotype turned up a few times. The V and J genes are TRBV11-2 and TRBJ2-3; D might be TRBD1 (5 bases). The germline V gene has CDR1 SGHAT and CDR2 FQNNGV. The CDR3 loop spans 14 amino acids. The V end lost 2 bases, the J end lost 4 bases, and 10 bases lay between the germline ends. CDR3 region: CASSLKNRSDTQYF. CDR3 sequence (DNA): TGTGCCAGCAGCTTAAAGAACAGGTCAGATACGCAGTATTTT.

There are a few counts of this clonotype. This chain joins TRBV20-1 and TRBJ2-7; a weak D match, TRBD1 (6 bases). Germline lookup yields CDR1 DFQATT and CDR2 SNEGSKA (reference sequence). V lost 5 bases and J lost 2, with 19 bases in between. The CDR3 is 15 residues long. CDR3 in amino acids: CSAYTGTRITYEQYF. CDR3 DNA: TGCAGTGCTTATACCGGGACACGGATTACCTACGAGCAGTACTTC.

Only a few counts were recorded for this clonotype. The chain combines TRBV18 with TRBJ2-1; a weak D match, TRBD1 (6 bases). With 4 bases removed from V and 10 bases from J, the gap between germline ends came to 14 bases. From germline, CDR1 is KGHSH and CDR2 LQKENI. CDR3 size: 13 residues. The CDR3 DNA is TGTGCCAGCTCACTGTCCGGGACAAAAGAGCAGTTCTTC. This codes for CASSLSGTKEQFF.

The J gene is TRBJ1-1, the V gene TRBV7-9, with unresolved D. Between the trimmed V and J ends, which lost 0 bases and 4 bases, there was a span of 12 bases. The CDR3 spans 15 residues. CDR1 SEHNR and CDR2 FQNEAQ come from the germline V gene (reference sequence). Here the CDR3 reads CASSLAAGKGTEAFF. DNA for the CDR3: TGTGCCAGCAGCTTAGCGGCGGGGAAGGGCACTGAAGCTTTCTTT. The full variable domain, its missing parts supplied by reference TRBV7-9 and TRBJ1-1, is DTGVSQNPRHKITKRGQNVTFRCDPISEHNRLYWYRQTLGQGPEFLTYFQNEAQLEKSRLLSDRFSAERPKGSFSTLEIQRTEQGDSAMYLCASSLAAGKGTEAFFGQGTRLTVV.

This clonotype was seen only a few times. The DNA for the CDR3 is TGCGCCAGCAGCTTGGAGATAGCGGGGACCGGGGAGCTGTTTTTT. It encodes CASSLEIAGTGELFF. J is TRBJ2-2 and V is TRBV5-1; 8 bases are a match to TRBD2. In germline, CDR1 is SGHRS, CDR2 YFSETQ. CDR3 size: 15 residues. V shed 0 bases and J 5 bases; nucleotides not matched to a gene: 3.

The genes are TRBV18 and TRBJ2-5; D call uncertain. V was clipped by 1 base and J by 4 bases, with 16 bases between them. The CDR3 contains 16 residues. Germline V gives CDR1 KGHSH, CDR2 LQKENI. The CDR3 here is CASSPRQRTDRETQYF. The CDR3, as DNA: TGTGCCAGCTCACCACGTCAGAGGACGGATCGAGAGACCCAGTACTTC.

This clonotype showed up many times. The chain recombines TRBV29-1 with TRBJ2-7; D tentatively fits TRBD1 or TRBD2 (5 bases each). There are 13 residues in the CDR3. Trimming left V 1 base short and J 4 bases short, with 11 bases between. The germline V gene encodes CDR1 SQVTM and CDR2 ANQGSEA. The CDR3 is CSVEVRGRYEQYF. The CDR3 DNA reads TGCAGCGTTGAAGTGAGGGGTCGGTACGAGCAGTACTTC.

This clonotype was seen a few times. This sequence joins TRBV5-1 and TRBJ2-3; possible D gene TRBD2, 6 bases. Germline lookup yields CDR1 SGHRS and CDR2 YFSETQ. CDR3 length: 15 residues. Trimming removed 6 bases from V and 4 bases from J, with 18 bases in between. CDR3 protein: CASTWTTREADTQYF. Here the CDR3 DNA reads TGCGCCAGCACCTGGACTACTCGAGAGGCAGATACGCAGTATTTT.

The chain uses TRBV29-1 and TRBJ2-1, with 7 bases aligning to TRBD2. Germline CDR1 and CDR2: SQVTM and ANQGSEA. CDR3 length: 14 residues. V shed 7 bases, J shed 1 base, and the junction held 7 bases outside the gene matches. CDR3 bases: TGCAGCGAATACGGACTAGGGTCCTACAATGAGCAGTTCTTC. It specifies CSEYGLGSYNEQFF.

This clonotype was seen ten or more times. The CDR3 region is CASSLALAQETQYF. DNA for the CDR3: TGCGCCAGCAGCTTGGCACTCGCGCAAGAGACCCAGTACTTC. V gene TRBV5-1 combines with J gene TRBJ2-5; D call uncertain. CDR3 length equals 14 residues. Germline lookup yields CDR1 SGHRS and CDR2 YFSETQ. V dropped 0 bases and J dropped 2 bases, with 8 bases sitting between them.